Listed here are 29 T cell receptor beta chains from one sample, sequenced in a study of T cell responses to AZD1222 COVID-19 vaccine. The assay was immunoSEQ multiplex PCR, and TCRdb's table has in-frame clones only and misses some. The sample shows around 72,000 clones, roughly four fifths of them seen only once. The sequences come from peripheral blood, collected on day 0 of AZD1222 vaccination. The receptors here all came from an adult in good health.

The rearrangement links TRBV9 to TRBJ1-5; D is unresolved. Germline lookup yields CDR1 SGDLS and CDR2 YYNGEE. CDR3 length: 14 residues. Trimming took off 3 bases at V and 0 bases at J, with 7 bases between the two ends. CDR3 region: CASSGGRSNQPQHF. DNA for the CDR3: TGTGCCAGCAGCGGCGGACGTAGCAATCAGCCCCAGCATTTT.

V and J are TRBV27 and TRBJ2-1, with 8 bases matching TRBD2. With 6 bases clipped from V and 6 bases from J, the junction kept 7 bases outside the gene matches. This CDR3 spans 14 amino acids. Germline V gene lookup returns CDR1 MNHEY and CDR2 SMNVEV (reference sequence). The CDR3 is CASRTGTRGNEQFF. The CDR3 DNA reads TGTGCCAGCAGGACCGGGACTAGGGGCAATGAGCAGTTCTTC.

As DNA, the CDR3 is TGTGCCAGCAGCACCGGGACAGTGAGGGGCTACACCTTC. Translated: CASSTGTVRGYTF. This sequence joins TRBV28 and TRBJ1-2; 7 bases agree with TRBD1. Losses at the gene ends were 6 bases for V and 8 bases for J; bases not matched to a gene: 9. Germline CDR1 reads MDHEN; CDR2 reads SYDVKM. CDR3 size: 13 residues.

This clone was observed a single time. The chain links TRBV5-1 to TRBJ2-2; 8 nucleotides match TRBD2. This CDR3 comprises 14 residues. In germline, CDR1 is SGHRS, CDR2 YFSETQ. The junction had 6 bases not matched to a gene; V was cut back by 4 bases and J by 7 bases. CDR3: CASSRGGQDGELFF. Here the CDR3 DNA reads TGCGCCAGCAGCCGGGGGGGCCAGGACGGGGAGCTGTTTTTT.

V and J are TRBV28 and TRBJ1-5; tentatively, D is TRBD1 (6 bases). V dropped 10 bases and J dropped 5 bases, with 9 bases sitting between them. The CDR3 is 11 residues long. Looked up from germline, CDR1 is MDHEN and CDR2 is SYDVKM. The CDR3 bases are TGTGCCACCCAGGGGTATCAGCCCCAGCATTTT. Its protein is CATQGYQPQHF.

The table lists this clone with a few counts. The CDR3 reads CASSQGREQYF. CDR3 nucleotides: TGTGCCAGCAGCCAAGGTCGGGAGCAGTACTTC. This chain joins TRBV3-1 (or the pseudogene TRBV3-2) and TRBJ2-7; D not certain. Germline CDR1 LGHDT, CDR2 YNNKEL (reference sequence). The V end lost 1 base, the J end lost 7 bases, and 5 bases lay between the germline ends. This CDR3 comprises 11 residues.

CDR3 loop: CASSTQGAQDTQYF. For the CDR3, the DNA is TGTGCCAGCAGTACTCAGGGGGCGCAAGATACGCAGTATTTT. The gene calls are TRBV6-5 and TRBJ2-3, with 8 bases aligning to TRBD1. The germline CDR1 and CDR2 sequences are MNHEY and SVGAGI. The J segment lost 5 bases and the V segment lost 5 bases, leaving 6 bases of the junction unmatched. The CDR3 runs to 14 residues.

The chain combines TRBV11-3 with TRBJ2-3, with TRBD1 identical over 9 bases. The CDR3 runs to 16 residues. Trimming removed 1 base from V and 5 bases from J; junction bases left unmatched: 7. Looked up from germline, CDR1 is SGHNT and CDR2 is YENEEA. CDR3: CASSLVPGQGQDTQYF. The CDR3 nucleotides are TGTGCCAGCAGCTTAGTTCCGGGACAGGGTCAAGATACGCAGTATTTT.

The chain employs TRBV19 and TRBJ2-7, with TRBD2 matching 10 bases. From germline, CDR1 is LNHDA and CDR2 SQIVND (reference sequence). The J segment lost 5 bases and the V segment lost 5 bases, leaving 15 bases of the junction unmatched. CDR3 length equals 17 residues. The CDR3 DNA reads TGTGCCAGTAGTCCCGGTCGGGGTAGCGGGGGGCTCGACGAGCAGTACTTC. Its translation is CASSPGRGSGGLDEQYF.

The chain recombines TRBV4-3 with TRBJ2-7; D possibly corresponds to TRBD2 (6 bases). Per the germline V gene, CDR1 is LGHNA and CDR2 is YSLEER. This CDR3 is 15 amino acids long. Trimming took off 0 bases at V and 0 bases at J, with 9 bases between the two ends. The CDR3 DNA is TGCGCCAGCAGCCAAGATCGGGGGTACTCCTACGAGCAGTACTTC. Protein sequence: CASSQDRGYSYEQYF.

The chain employs TRBV6-5 and TRBJ1-1; maybe TRBD1 (6 bases). The CDR3 consists of 12 residues. CDR1 is MNHEY, CDR2 SVGAGI, per germline. With 6 bases removed from V and 10 bases from J, the gap between germline ends came to 15 bases. CDR3 residues: CASSPGGAGAFF. The DNA of the CDR3 is TGTGCCAGCAGCCCCGGGGGGGCGGGAGCTTTCTTT.

The chain has TRBV5-1 and TRBJ1-4; D is possibly TRBD1 (5 bases). The germline CDR1 and CDR2 sequences are SGHRS and YFSETQ. The CDR3 loop spans 16 amino acids. V lost 1 base to trimming and J lost 2 bases, with 12 bases between them. CDR3 nucleotides: TGCGCCAGCAGCTTGCTGTCCGGGGGGACTAATGAAAAACTGTTTTTT. The encoded protein is CASSLLSGGTNEKLFF.

This clone came up a few times. The chain couples TRBV12-3 or TRBV12-4 to TRBJ2-3; the D gene is possibly TRBD2 (5 bases). The length of the CDR3 is 13 residues. V shed 6 bases and J shed 4 bases, with 11 bases lying between them. CDR3 sequence reads: CASSGLGADTQYF. CDR3 coding DNA: TGTGCCAGCAGCGGGCTCGGGGCAGATACGCAGTATTTT.

The rearrangement joins TRBV11-2 to TRBJ1-2, with TRBD1 identical over 8 bases. The germline V gene has CDR1 SGHAT and CDR2 FQNNGV. J lost 4 bases, V lost 5 bases, and 9 bases had no gene match. The CDR3 has 15 amino acids. CDR3 sequence reads: CASSQPSGQVYGYTF. The DNA of the CDR3 is TGTGCCAGCAGCCAACCATCGGGACAGGTCTATGGCTACACCTTC.

The CDR3 DNA is TGTGCCAGCAGCCAAGTAACAGGGGGCACTGAAGCTTTCTTT. Translated: CASSQVTGGTEAFF. The gene calls are TRBV4-2 and TRBJ1-1, with TRBD1 matching 8 bases. This CDR3 has 14 residues. The V gene end was trimmed by 1 base and the J gene end by 4 bases; junction bases not matched to a gene: 2. CDR1 and CDR2 from the germline V gene are LGHNA and YNFKEQ.

This chain links TRBV29-1 with TRBJ2-1; TRBD1 matches at 7 bases. Germline CDR1 and CDR2: SQVTM and ANQGSEA. With 8 bases clipped from V and 9 bases from J, the junction kept 10 bases outside the gene matches. CDR3 length: 12 residues. The CDR3, as DNA: TGCAGCATCAACAGGGGTTTTGGTGAGCAGTTCTTC. Residues: CSINRGFGEQFF.

The chain is built from TRBV5-1 and TRBJ2-1; 11 bases line up with TRBD2. This CDR3 comprises 16 residues. The V gene end was trimmed by 0 bases and the J gene end by 8 bases; junction bases not matched to a gene: 7. Per germline, CDR1 SGHRS and CDR2 YFSETQ. Here the CDR3 reads CASSLVLAGGSYEQFF. CDR3 nucleotide sequence: TGCGCCAGCAGCTTGGTCCTAGCGGGGGGCTCTTATGAGCAGTTCTTC.

This clone was detected only a few times. The genes are TRBV4-2 and TRBJ2-2, with TRBD1 as a possible D gene (5 bases). V was pared by 1 base and J by 3 bases, with 9 bases between. Per germline, CDR1 LGHNA and CDR2 YNFKEQ. CDR3 length: 15 amino acids. Here the CDR3 reads CASSQATGHTGELFF. Here the CDR3 DNA reads TGTGCCAGCAGCCAAGCAACAGGTCACACCGGGGAGCTGTTTTTT.

The chain employs TRBV5-6 and TRBJ1-1, with a weak D call TRBD1 (6 bases). Germline values: CDR1 SGHDT, CDR2 YYEEEE. The CDR3 has 15 residues. Between the trimmed V and J ends, which lost 4 bases and 0 bases, there was a span of 13 bases. CDR3 amino acids: CASSLGGSMNTEAFF. The CDR3 coding sequence is TGTGCCAGCAGCCTCGGGGGCAGTATGAACACTGAAGCTTTCTTT.

The V call is TRBV29-1, the J call TRBJ2-5; D not resolved. Germline V gene data show CDR1 as SQVTM and CDR2 as ANQGSEA. The length of the CDR3 is 11 residues. V gave up 4 bases and J gave up 0 bases, with 3 bases separating them. The CDR3 coding sequence is TGCAGCGTTGCCCACCAAGAGACCCAGTACTTC. This codes for CSVAHQETQYF. Variable domain in full (rest from reference TRBV29-1 and TRBJ2-5): SAVISQKPSRDICQRGTSLTIQCQVDSQVTMMFWYRQQPGQSLTLIATANQGSEATYESGFVIDKFPISRPNLTFSTLTVSNMSPEDSSIYLCSVAHQETQYFGPGTRLLVL.

The chain joins TRBV11-3 to TRBJ1-1; no reliable D call. Germline loops: CDR1 SGHNT, CDR2 YENEEA. The V end lost 1 base, the J end lost 1 base, and 4 bases lay between the germline ends. The CDR3 runs to 13 residues. As DNA, the CDR3 is TGTGCCAGCAGCTTAGGGAGGAACACTGAAGCTTTCTTT. Its protein product is CASSLGRNTEAFF.

The gene calls are TRBV6-4 and TRBJ2-3; D remains unclear. Trimming shortened V by 4 bases and J by 2 bases, and 10 bases separated the two germline ends. Germline CDR1 and CDR2: MRHNA and SNTAGT. This CDR3 is built from 14 residues. The CDR3 reads CASSAGSATDTQYF. The DNA of the CDR3 is TGTGCCAGCAGTGCCGGGTCCGCCACAGATACGCAGTATTTT.

The gene calls are TRBV15 and TRBJ2-5, with D perhaps TRBD1 (6 bases). Germline loops: CDR1 LNHNV, CDR2 YYDKDF (reference sequence). Trimming took off 2 bases at V and 5 bases at J, with 21 bases between the two ends. The CDR3 is 17 residues long. CDR3 sequence (DNA): TGTGCCACCAGCAGACAACCCCGACAGGCCAGGGTGGAGACCCAGTACTTC. Its protein product is CATSRQPRQARVETQYF.

The chain recombines TRBV11-3 with TRBJ2-4; 12 nucleotides align to TRBD2. In germline, CDR1 is SGHNT, CDR2 YENEEA. V lost 5 bases and J lost 1; bases outside the gene matches: 3. This CDR3 comprises 16 residues. CDR3 DNA: TGTGCCAGCAGCCCCGGACTAGCGGGGGCCAAAAACATTCAGTACTTC. It translates to CASSPGLAGAKNIQYF.

The V call is TRBV6-5, the J call TRBJ2-7, with 10 bases fitting TRBD1. V lost 0 bases, J lost 4 bases, and 6 bases stayed unmatched. The germline V gene encodes CDR1 MNHEY and CDR2 SVGAGI. The CDR3 length is 16 residues. CDR3 in amino acids: CASSYSKDRGNYEQYF. The CDR3, as DNA: TGTGCCAGCAGTTACTCGAAGGACAGGGGGAATTACGAGCAGTACTTC.

The chain uses TRBV19 and TRBJ1-6, with TRBD1 matching 10 bases. Losses at the gene ends were 3 bases for V and 5 bases for J; bases not matched to a gene: 1. The germline V gene encodes CDR1 LNHDA and CDR2 SQIVND (reference sequence). The length of the CDR3 is 15 residues. CDR3 coding DNA: TGTGCCAGTAGTATGGGGACAGGGGATAATTCACCCCTCCACTTT. Amino acids: CASSMGTGDNSPLHF. Full variable domain (missing parts from reference TRBV19 and TRBJ1-6): DGGITQSPKYLFRKEGQNVTLSCEQNLNHDAMYWYRQDPGQGLRLIYYSQIVNDFQKGDIAEGYSVSREKKESFPLTVTSAQKNPTAFYLCASSMGTGDNSPLHFGNGTRLTVT.

The chain combines TRBV5-6 with TRBJ1-3; 7 nucleotides line up with TRBD1. The CDR3 is made up of 15 amino acids. V lost 1 base to trimming and J lost 4 bases; unmatched junction nucleotides: 5. The germline CDR1 and CDR2 sequences are SGHDT and YYEEEE. Written as DNA, the CDR3 is TGTGCCAGCAGCTTGTGGGACAGACTAGGAAACACCATATATTTT. This codes for CASSLWDRLGNTIYF.

The V call is TRBV5-4, the J call TRBJ2-3; TRBD2 matches at 7 bases. The junction had 5 bases not matched to a gene; V was cut back by 6 bases and J by 1 base. The CDR3 extends over 14 amino acids. The V gene's germline CDR1 is SGHNT and CDR2 YYREEE (reference sequence). This CDR3 is CASTGGGRTDTQYF. Here the CDR3 DNA reads TGTGCCAGCACCGGCGGGGGTCGCACAGATACGCAGTATTTT.

J is TRBJ2-2 and V is TRBV27, with D perhaps matching TRBD2 (7 bases). The CDR3 is made up of 14 amino acids. V was shortened by 6 bases and J by 4 bases, with 12 bases between the two germline ends. Germline V gene lookup returns CDR1 MNHEY and CDR2 SMNVEV (reference sequence). The CDR3 protein is CASRVGGRTGELFF. CDR3 nucleotides: TGTGCCAGCAGGGTCGGGGGGCGCACCGGGGAGCTGTTTTTT.